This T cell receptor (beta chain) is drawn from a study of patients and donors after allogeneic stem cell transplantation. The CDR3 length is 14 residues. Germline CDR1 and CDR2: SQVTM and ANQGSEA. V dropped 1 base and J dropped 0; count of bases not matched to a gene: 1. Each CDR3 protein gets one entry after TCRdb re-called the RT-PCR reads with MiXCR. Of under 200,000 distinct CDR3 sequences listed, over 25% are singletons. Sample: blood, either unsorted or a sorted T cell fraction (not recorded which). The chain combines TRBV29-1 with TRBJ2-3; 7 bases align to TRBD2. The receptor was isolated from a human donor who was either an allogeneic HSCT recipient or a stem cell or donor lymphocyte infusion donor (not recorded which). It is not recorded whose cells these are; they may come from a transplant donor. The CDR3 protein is CSVEGEGSTDTQYF. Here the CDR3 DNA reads TGCAGCGTTGAAGGGGAGGGAAGCACAGATACGCAGTATTTT.